This TCR beta chain was sequenced during a study of CD8 T cells in Susac syndrome. In blood CD8+ and CD4+ T cells, TCR beta underwent sequencing. Patients with stable or active relapsing-remitting disease, all of them treatment-naive, made up the multiple sclerosis controls. Germline V gene sequence: CDR1 GTSNPN, CDR2 SVGIG (reference sequence). With V trimmed by 3 bases and J by 1 base, 2 bases remained unmatched. The CDR3 contains 14 residues. Study-wide points: The study conceded that relatively few individuals underwent its TCR sequencing and HLA analysis.

Random hexamers primed reverse transcription of 0.5 to 1 ug RNA. The method of amplification for TCR beta CDR3 was immunoSEQ multiplex PCR, covering 54 Vbeta and 13 Jbeta. TCRdb redid the calling of the immunoSEQ multiplex PCR reads with MiXCR, one entry per CDR3 protein. The sample carries around 140,000 distinct CDR3 sequences, about 95% recorded once. To note about this clonotype: The antigen remains unidentified.

The chain joins TRBV30 to TRBJ1-5; 8 nucleotides align to TRBD1. Sequenced sample: CD4+ T cells from PBMCs. The sequence came from a human donor with multiple sclerosis. The CDR3 bases are TGTGCCTGGAGGGGGGACAGGAGCAATCAGCCCCAGCATTTT. Translating it yields CAWRGDRSNQPQHF.